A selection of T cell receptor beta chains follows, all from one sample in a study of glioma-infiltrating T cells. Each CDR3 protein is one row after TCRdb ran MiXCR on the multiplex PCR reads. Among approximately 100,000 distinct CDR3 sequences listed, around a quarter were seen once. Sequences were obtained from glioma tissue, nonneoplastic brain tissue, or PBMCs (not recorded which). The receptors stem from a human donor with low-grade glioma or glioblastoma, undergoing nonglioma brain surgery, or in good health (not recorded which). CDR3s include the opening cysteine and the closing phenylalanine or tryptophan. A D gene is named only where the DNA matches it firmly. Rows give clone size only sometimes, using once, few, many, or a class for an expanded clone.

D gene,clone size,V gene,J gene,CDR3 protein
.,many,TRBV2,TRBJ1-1,CASSENGSPNTEAFF
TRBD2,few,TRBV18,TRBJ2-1,CASSPTSGAGGTYNEQFF
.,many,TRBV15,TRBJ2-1,CATSRQGLYNEQFF
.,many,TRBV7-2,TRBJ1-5,CASSQSFSPTGQPQHF
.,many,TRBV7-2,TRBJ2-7,CASSLMDPQVSSYEQYF
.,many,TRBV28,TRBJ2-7,CASSFQGYEQYF
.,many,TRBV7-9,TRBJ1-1,CASSLVTAKAFF
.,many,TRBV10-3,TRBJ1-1,CAISVQGNTEAFF
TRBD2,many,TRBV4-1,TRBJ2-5,CASSQTGLAGMETQYF
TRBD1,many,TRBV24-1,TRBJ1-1,CATSDPDRDPKGAFF
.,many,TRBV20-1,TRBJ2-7,CSAGGDSNEQYF
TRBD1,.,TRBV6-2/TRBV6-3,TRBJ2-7,CASRTGDWEQYF
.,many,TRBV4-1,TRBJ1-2,CASSAKVRGNYGYTF
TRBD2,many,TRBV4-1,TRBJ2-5,CASSQPGLAEETQYF
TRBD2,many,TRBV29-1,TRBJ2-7,CSVERLANSYEQYF
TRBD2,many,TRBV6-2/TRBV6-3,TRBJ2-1,CASSSTSGGPSSYNEQFF
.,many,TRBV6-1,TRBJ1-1,CASRTYMNTEAFF
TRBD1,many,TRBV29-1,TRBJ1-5,CSVGQGSQPQHF
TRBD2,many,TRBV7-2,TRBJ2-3,CASSSPTSEYTQYF
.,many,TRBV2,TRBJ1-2,CASRAGYGYTF
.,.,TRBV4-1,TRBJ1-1,CASSQGFGDRNTEAFF
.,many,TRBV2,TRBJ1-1,CASSEGVGPRRAFF
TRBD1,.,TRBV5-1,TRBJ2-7,CASSLEMGTGTHEQYF
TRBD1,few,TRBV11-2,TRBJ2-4,CASSRTGKDKNIQYF
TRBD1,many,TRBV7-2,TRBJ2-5,CASRRTGSRETQYF
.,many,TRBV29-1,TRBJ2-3,CSVLVPATDTQYF
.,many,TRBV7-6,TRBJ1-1,CASSRESPRYTEAFF
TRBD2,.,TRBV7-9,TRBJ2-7,CASSLITSGLSYEQYF
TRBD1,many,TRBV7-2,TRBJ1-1,CASSPRTGQNTEAFF
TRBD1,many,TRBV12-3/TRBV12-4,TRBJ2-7,CASSFPGTGVYEQYF
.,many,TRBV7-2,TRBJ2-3,CASSLVEQYSTDTQYF
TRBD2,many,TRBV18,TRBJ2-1,CASSSTFGLADYNEQFF
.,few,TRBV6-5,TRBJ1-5,CASSYLNTLDQPQHF
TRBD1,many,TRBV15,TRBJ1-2,CATSRLGQGAYGYTF
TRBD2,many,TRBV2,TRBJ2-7,CAGRRLAEVYEQYF
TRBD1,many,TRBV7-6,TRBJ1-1,CASSAYRGNTEAFF
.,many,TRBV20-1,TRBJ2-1,CSEVTDSYNEQFF